These 11 T cell receptor beta chains originate from one sample sequenced in a study of blood T cell repertoires in COVID-19 (TCRdb year 2020). The library was prepared using the immunoSEQ multiplex PCR assay. Here the immuneACCESS table is served through TCRdb, limited to in-frame sequences with V and J called. Missing clones are a known gap in these copies; in checked studies unresolved V genes cover under half, and the rest lacks a known reason. The sample includes 240,000 or so clones, with 75% to 90% observed a single time. Jointly, the top ten make up approximately 9% of the sample. Source material: PBMCs or T cells enriched from blood (not recorded which). The receptor set was obtained from a man between 35 and 55 years old who had recovered from COVID-19.

The V call is TRBV27, the J call TRBJ2-7; possibly TRBD1 for D (5 bases). V lost 6 bases to trimming and J lost 0 bases, with 15 bases between them. The CDR3 spans 15 residues. Germline CDR1 MNHEY, CDR2 SMNVEV (reference sequence). DNA of the CDR3: TGTGCCAGCAGCCCAGACAGACACAGCTCCTACGAGCAGTACTTC. This encodes CASSPDRHSSYEQYF.

The V call is TRBV24-1, the J call TRBJ2-2; D is perhaps TRBD2 (5 bases). This CDR3 comprises 13 residues. CDR1 KGHDR and CDR2 SFDVKD come from the germline V gene. Trimming took 7 bases from V and 5 from J, leaving 10 bases between them. The CDR3 DNA sequence: TGTGCCACCAGCGGTGGCGGGACCGGGGAGCTGTTTTTT. It yields the protein CATSGGGTGELFF.

The chain recombines TRBV18 with TRBJ1-2; D ambiguous. The CDR3 length is 15 residues. The V and J ends lost 2 bases and 2 bases respectively, with 12 bases between them. The germline V gene has CDR1 KGHSH and CDR2 LQKENI. The CDR3 DNA is TGTGCCAGCTCACCAGAAGCCATGAGCAACTATGGCTACACCTTC. Protein sequence: CASSPEAMSNYGYTF.

The rearrangement uses TRBV28 and TRBJ2-7; D perhaps matches TRBD2 (6 bases). This CDR3 has 15 amino acids. V was shortened by 9 bases and J by 5 bases, with 23 bases between the two germline ends. Germline CDR1 is MDHEN and CDR2 is SYDVKM. CDR3 coding DNA: TGTGCCAGTCAGAAGGACGCGGGAATCTATAACGAGCAGTACTTC. This codes for CASQKDAGIYNEQYF.

This clone was recorded only once. This chain links TRBV12-5 with TRBJ2-5; tentative D call: TRBD2 (6 bases). Germline CDR1 and CDR2: LGHNT and FRNRAP. This CDR3 contains 18 residues. Trimming stripped 0 bases from V and 1 base from J, with 18 bases between. The CDR3 DNA sequence: TGTGCTAGTGGTTTGGTCCTAGCGCCCCAGTGGGGCCAAGAGACCCAGTACTTC. It specifies CASGLVLAPQWGQETQYF. The full variable domain, rest sourced from reference TRBV12-5 and TRBJ2-5, is DARVTQTPRHKVTEMGQEVTMRCQPILGHNTVFWYRQTMMQGLELLAYFRNRAPLDDSGMPKDRFSAEMPDATLATLKIQPSEPRDSAVYFCASGLVLAPQWGQETQYFGPGTRLLVL.

This chain uses TRBV6-6 with TRBJ2-5; TRBD2 matches at 11 bases. With 6 bases clipped from V and 4 bases from J, the junction kept 10 bases outside the gene matches. Germline CDR1 and CDR2: MNHNY and SVGAGI (reference sequence). The CDR3 loop spans 16 amino acids. CDR3 sequence (DNA): TGTGCCAGCAGCTTTAGCGGGAGGGTTTTCTCAGAGACCCAGTACTTC. As protein: CASSFSGRVFSETQYF.

This chain uses TRBV28 with TRBJ1-1; D is ambiguous. V was trimmed by 3 bases and J by 2 bases, leaving 13 bases between them. This CDR3 has 15 amino acids. The V gene's germline CDR1 is MDHEN and CDR2 SYDVKM. The CDR3, as DNA: TGTGCCAGCAGTTTCAGCCAGACGGGAAACACTGAAGCTTTCTTT. Its translation: CASSFSQTGNTEAFF.

This clone was counted once. The chain couples TRBV5-6 to TRBJ2-7; TRBD2 agrees at 7 bases. The junction had 7 bases not matched to a gene; V was cut back by 3 bases and J by 4 bases. This CDR3 is 14 amino acids long. The germline gives CDR1 SGHDT, CDR2 YYEEEE. CDR3 coding DNA: TGTGCCAGCAGCTCGGGCCCGGGGGGATACGAGCAGTACTTC. Translating it yields CASSSGPGGYEQYF. The complete variable domain, with remaining parts taken from reference TRBV5-6 and TRBJ2-7, reads DAGVTQSPTHLIKTRGQQVTLRCSPKSGHDTVSWYQQALGQGPQFIFQYYEEEERQRGNFPDRFSGHQFPNYSSELNVNALLLGDSALYLCASSSGPGGYEQYFGPGTRLTVT.

V gene TRBV13 combines with J gene TRBJ2-1, with 14 bases fitting TRBD2. V dropped 4 bases and J dropped 5; count of bases not matched to a gene: 4. Germline V gene lookup returns CDR1 PRHDT and CDR2 FYEKMQ (reference sequence). This CDR3 is built from 16 residues. In nucleotides, the CDR3 is TGTGCCAGCAGCTCCTTGGGACTAGCGGGAGACAATGAGCAGTTCTTC. Translated: CASSSLGLAGDNEQFF. Complete variable domain (other parts from reference TRBV13 and TRBJ2-1): AAGVIQSPRHLIKEKRETATLKCYPIPRHDTVYWYQQGPGQDPQFLISFYEKMQSDKGSIPDRFSAQQFSDYHSELNMSSLELGDSALYFCASSSLGLAGDNEQFFGPGTRLTVL.

The V gene is TRBV5-5, the J gene TRBJ1-4; 9 nucleotides agree with TRBD1. The junction had 4 bases not matched to a gene; V was cut back by 5 bases and J by 8 bases. The CDR3 spans 13 residues. The germline CDR1 and CDR2 sequences are SGHKS and YYEKEE (reference sequence). The CDR3 coding sequence is TGTGCCAGCAGAAGACAGGGGGACGAAAAACTGTTTTTT. Translating it yields CASRRQGDEKLFF.

The rearrangement links TRBV7-3 to TRBJ2-1; 13 nucleotides agree with TRBD2. V shed 1 base, J shed 5 bases, and the junction held 2 bases outside the gene matches. In germline, CDR1 is SGHTA, CDR2 FQGTGA. This CDR3 spans 16 amino acids. DNA for the CDR3: TGTGCCAGCAGCTTAATGGGACTAGCGGGAAACAATGAGCAGTTCTTC. It yields the protein CASSLMGLAGNNEQFF. Filled out from reference TRBV7-3 and TRBJ2-1, the complete variable domain reads GAGVSQTPSNKVTEKGKYVELRCDPISGHTALYWYRQSLGQGPEFLIYFQGTGAADDSGLPNDRFFAVRPEGSVSTLKIQRTERGDSAVYLCASSLMGLAGNNEQFFGPGTRLTVL.